These T cell receptor beta chains were read from a single sample in a study of CD8 T cells in Susac syndrome. TCRdb independently ran MiXCR on the immunoSEQ multiplex PCR reads; one entry per CDR3 protein. The data contain approximately 150,000 distinct CDR3 sequences, over 75% of them singletons. The material sequenced was CD8+ T cells from PBMCs. These TCRs come from a human donor with multiple sclerosis. The CDR3 runs from the conserved cysteine through the conserved F or W. A D gene is named only where the DNA matches it firmly. The listing skips clone size in some rows; elsewhere it reads once, few, many or a size class.

TRBJ1-1	NA	TRBV5-4	NA	TGTGCCAGCAGTTCCGGGACGCTTGAAGCTTTCTTT	CASSSGTLEAFF
TRBJ1-6	NA	TRBV12-3/TRBV12-4	NA	TGTGCCAGCAGTTTCCTGGGGGCCAGCGAAAATTCACCCCTCCACTTT	CASSFLGASENSPLHF
TRBJ2-1	NA	TRBV4-2	TRBD2	TGTGCCAGCAGCCAGGGACTAGCGGGAGCTGAGCAGTTCTTC	CASSQGLAGAEQFF
TRBJ2-1	NA	TRBV2	TRBD2	TGTGCCAGCAGTGGACAAGCGGGACGATCCATCGGTGAGCAGTTCTTC	CASSGQAGRSIGEQFF
TRBJ2-3	NA	TRBV10-3	NA	TGTGCCATCAGTGATTCCCCGACTAGCACAGATACGCAGTATTTT	CAISDSPTSTDTQYF
TRBJ2-5	NA	TRBV3-1	NA	TGTGCCAGCATGCCGACAGCCCGAAAAGGGTGGGAGACCCAGTACTTC	CASMPTARKGWETQYF
TRBJ2-1	once	TRBV5-6	NA	TGTGCCAGCAGCATAGGGCCTGAGCAGTTCTTC	CASSIGPEQFF
TRBJ1-1	NA	TRBV2	NA	TGTGCCAGCAGCTTATCACCGGGACTTCTTCCGTTCACTGAAGCTTTCTTT	CASSLSPGLLPFTEAFF
TRBJ2-1	once	TRBV7-2	TRBD2	TGTGCCAGCAGCTTCGGGACTAGCGGGAGTCGTGAGCAGTTCTTC	CASSFGTSGSREQFF
TRBJ1-1	NA	TRBV30	NA	TGTGCCTGGAGTGTAGTCTGGGATCTCGGAACTGAAGCTTTCTTT	CAWSVVWDLGTEAFF
TRBJ1-4	NA	TRBV12-3/TRBV12-4	NA	TGTGCCAGCAGTTTATTTCAGGGAGAAAAACTGTTTTTT	CASSLFQGEKLFF
TRBJ2-2	NA	TRBV28	TRBD2	TGTGCCAGCAGTTTCACTAGCGGGGTCAACACCGGGGAGCTGTTTTTT	CASSFTSGVNTGELFF
TRBJ2-1	NA	TRBV19	TRBD1	TGTGCCAGTAGTTTTTCGACAGGGGGCAGCCCCAATGAGCAGTTCTTC	CASSFSTGGSPNEQFF
TRBJ2-2	NA	TRBV19	NA	TGTGCCAGTAGTATAGATCTGATCGGGGAGCTGTTTTTT	CASSIDLIGELFF
TRBJ2-5	NA	TRBV28	TRBD2	TGTGCCAGCAGTTCGGGGGGAACGCTAGAGACCCAGTACTTC	CASSSGGTLETQYF
TRBJ1-1	NA	TRBV29-1	TRBD1	TGCAGCGCACCCGGGACAGGGAGGCCTGAAGCTTTCTTT	CSAPGTGRPEAFF
TRBJ1-2	NA	TRBV7-6	NA	TGTGCCAGCAGTCCTAGCGGCCGGACAAACTATGGCTACACCTTC	CASSPSGRTNYGYTF
TRBJ1-2	NA	TRBV30	NA	TGTGCCTGGATCAATGGAGGGGGGATTTATGGCTACACCTTC	CAWINGGGIYGYTF
TRBJ2-1	NA	TRBV12-3/TRBV12-4	TRBD2	TGTGCCATCAGGCAACCGGGGGAGGCGGGAGGCAGAAATGAGCAGTTCTTC	CAIRQPGEAGGRNEQFF
TRBJ2-2	NA	TRBV5-6	TRBD1	TGTGCCAGCAGCTCGAGAGACAGGGAAGGGACCGGGGAGCTGTTTTTT	CASSSRDREGTGELFF
TRBJ1-3	NA	TRBV7-2	TRBD1	TGTGCCAGCAGCTTGCCACATCCCCGACAGGGGAACTCTGGAAACACCATATATTTT	CASSLPHPRQGNSGNTIYF
TRBJ2-1	NA	TRBV4-1	TRBD1	TGCGCCAGCAGCCAAGCAGGGGGTCCCGAGCAGTTCTTC	CASSQAGGPEQFF
TRBJ1-1	NA	TRBV6-4	NA	TGTGCCAGCAGTGAGTTTAATGGGGCTGAAGCTTTCTTT	CASSEFNGAEAFF
TRBJ2-3	NA	TRBV20-1	TRBD2	TGCAGTGCCGGACTAGCCGCCCATGGTACGCAGTATTTT	CSAGLAAHGTQYF
TRBJ2-1	NA	TRBV6-1	TRBD2	TGTGCCAGCAGGGGACTAGGGAACAATGAGCAGTTCTTC	CASRGLGNNEQFF
TRBJ2-7	NA	TRBV4-1	NA	TGCGCCAGCAGCCAACAGGCATTCTCGGCCTACGAGCAGTACTTC	CASSQQAFSAYEQYF